Shown below are 32 T cell receptor beta chains from a single sample sequenced in a study of cytomegalovirus exposure and HLA in healthy donors. The PCR ran on 60 Vbeta and 13 Jbeta primers. Repertoires were generated with immunoSEQ multiplex PCR, while TCRdb's copy carries only in-frame clones and drops some. Among roughly 150,000 clones listed, around three quarters were seen once. Sequenced input: PBMCs. The origin of the receptors is a middle-aged woman in good health and CMV-seronegative.

This clone was detected only once. The chain couples TRBV7-9 to TRBJ2-1; 8 bases fit TRBD2. The trim removed 5 bases at V and 4 bases at J, leaving 13 bases unmatched. The germline V gene has CDR1 SEHNR and CDR2 FQNEAQ (reference sequence). The CDR3 totals 17 residues. CDR3 coding DNA: TGTGCCAGCAGCCCTCCTGGGCTCCGGGGGGGGTACAATGAGCAGTTCTTC. It encodes CASSPPGLRGGYNEQFF.

This chain's CDR3 is CASTKGQGLNTEAFF. CDR3 coding DNA: TGTGCCAGCACCAAGGGACAGGGGCTGAACACTGAAGCTTTCTTT. J is TRBJ1-1 and V is TRBV6-5, with 10 bases that match TRBD1. The V and J ends lost 7 bases and 0 bases, in that order; junction bases with no gene match: 5. The CDR3 extends over 15 amino acids. CDR1 and CDR2 (germline): MNHEY, SVGAGI.

The V and J genes are TRBV5-5 and TRBJ2-1, with 9 nucleotides matching TRBD1. V lost 3 bases to trimming and J lost 1 base; unmatched junction nucleotides: 5. Germline V lookup: CDR1 SGHKS, CDR2 YYEKEE (reference sequence). The CDR3 extends over 16 amino acids. CDR3 sequence (DNA): TGTGCCAGCAGCTCGGGACAGGGTGTTTCCTACAATGAGCAGTTCTTC. Residues: CASSSGQGVSYNEQFF.

This clone has just one count. The genes are TRBV28 and TRBJ1-1; possible D gene TRBD1, 6 bases. CDR3 length: 13 amino acids. V was pared by 10 bases and J by 9 bases, with 21 bases between. Germline CDR1 reads MDHEN; CDR2 reads SYDVKM. CDR3: CATIAGGRLKAFF. The CDR3 nucleotides read TGTGCCACCATCGCCGGGGGGCGTCTGAAAGCTTTCTTT.

The rearrangement links TRBV7-9 to TRBJ2-7; 9 bases are shared with TRBD1. CDR3 length: 13 residues. The junction had 4 bases not matched to a gene; V was cut back by 10 bases and J by 0 bases. Germline V gene lookup returns CDR1 SEHNR and CDR2 FQNEAQ (reference sequence). The CDR3 sequence: CATGQGTSYEQYF. Written as DNA, the CDR3 is TGTGCCACAGGACAGGGGACCTCCTACGAGCAGTACTTC.

The sample holds a few counts of this clone. V is TRBV9 and J is TRBJ1-4; 8 nucleotides match TRBD1. With 2 bases clipped from V and 8 bases from J, the junction kept 8 bases outside the gene matches. The CDR3 is 15 residues long. Per germline, CDR1 SGDLS and CDR2 YYNGEE. CDR3 residues: CASSVQDRAGEKLFF. In DNA form, the CDR3 reads TGTGCCAGCAGCGTCCAGGACAGGGCTGGCGAAAAACTGTTTTTT.

The CDR3 here is CASFTTGGNQPQHF. The CDR3 coding sequence is TGTGCCAGCTTTACGACAGGCGGTAATCAGCCCCAGCATTTT. The chain employs TRBV6-1 and TRBJ1-5; D is possibly TRBD1 (6 bases). The V and J ends lost 8 bases and 4 bases respectively, with 15 bases between them. The CDR3 is made up of 14 amino acids. In germline, CDR1 is MNHNS, CDR2 SASEGT.

V gene TRBV10-3 combines with J gene TRBJ2-7; D is possibly TRBD2 (7 bases). The CDR3 extends over 14 amino acids. V lost 0 bases, J lost 6 bases, and 12 bases lay in between. The germline V gene has CDR1 ENHRY and CDR2 SYGVKD. This chain's CDR3 is CAISESRGAGEQYF. CDR3 nucleotides: TGTGCCATCAGTGAGTCCCGGGGGGCGGGCGAGCAGTACTTC.

This clone has only one observation. The rearrangement links TRBV27 to TRBJ2-1, with D uncertain. Germline V gene lookup returns CDR1 MNHEY and CDR2 SMNVEV (reference sequence). This CDR3 comprises 11 residues. Trimming left V 7 bases short and J 7 bases short, with 8 bases between. CDR3 DNA: TGTGCCAGCACGGCGGTAAATGAGCAGTTCTTC. Translation: CASTAVNEQFF.

The chain carries TRBV6-6 and TRBJ1-1; D not certain. Germline V gene sequence: CDR1 MNHNY, CDR2 SVGAGI (reference sequence). Trimming pared 0 bases from V and 10 bases from J, leaving 12 bases between. The CDR3 has 13 residues. The CDR3 sequence: CASSYSEGSGAFF. CDR3 bases: TGTGCCAGCAGTTACTCGGAGGGATCGGGAGCTTTCTTT.

The J gene is TRBJ2-2, the V gene TRBV7-3; 13 nucleotides align to TRBD2. The V gene's germline CDR1 is SGHTA and CDR2 FQGTGA. Trimming at V came to 4 bases and at J to 4 bases, leaving 6 bases not matched to a gene. The CDR3 has 17 residues. Here the CDR3 reads CASSSGTSGTSTGELFF. As DNA, the CDR3 is TGTGCCAGCAGCTCCGGGACTAGCGGGACTTCCACCGGGGAGCTGTTTTTT.

The chain employs TRBV2 and TRBJ1-3; D not resolved. V gave up 6 bases and J gave up 4 bases, with 10 bases separating them. The germline V gene encodes CDR1 SNHLY and CDR2 FYNNEI. The CDR3 has 13 amino acids. The CDR3 nucleotides are TGTGCCAGCAGAAGAGGGCCCGGAAACACCATATATTTT. Amino acids: CASRRGPGNTIYF.

The genes are TRBV27 and TRBJ1-2; 8 nucleotides align to TRBD1. Per the germline V gene, CDR1 is MNHEY and CDR2 is SMNVEV (reference sequence). The CDR3 consists of 13 residues. V shed 5 bases and J 7 bases; nucleotides not matched to a gene: 6. The CDR3 DNA reads as TGTGCCAGCAGTCAAGTCGGACAGGGTGGCTACACCTTC. Translating gives CASSQVGQGGYTF.

The genes are TRBV9 and TRBJ2-7, with 8 bases matching TRBD2. Germline-derived CDR1 and CDR2 are SGDLS and YYNGEE. The CDR3 is 15 residues long. With 0 bases clipped from V and 3 bases from J, the junction kept 5 bases outside the gene matches. The CDR3 loop reads CASSVDERESYEQYF. The CDR3 DNA is TGTGCCAGCAGCGTAGATGAGCGGGAGAGCTACGAGCAGTACTTC.

The V gene is TRBV28, the J gene TRBJ2-7; 11 bases fit TRBD2. Germline assignment: CDR1 MDHEN and CDR2 SYDVKM. This CDR3 contains 14 residues. Trimming cost V 8 bases and J 2 bases; bases outside gene matches: 5. The CDR3 sequence is CASLKTSGTYEQYF. In nucleotides, the CDR3 is TGTGCCAGCTTGAAGACTAGCGGGACCTACGAGCAGTACTTC.

This clone was seen a few times. V is TRBV28 and J is TRBJ1-4; 7 bases align to TRBD1. Germline CDR1 reads MDHEN; CDR2 reads SYDVKM. CDR3 size: 13 residues. J was trimmed by 10 bases and V by 7 bases; bases with no gene match: 9. The CDR3 sequence is CASKGPSGGKLFF. CDR3 nucleotide sequence: TGTGCCAGCAAGGGGCCCTCAGGGGGAAAACTGTTTTTT.

Comment on this clone: Since the CDR3 does not end with the conserved phenylalanine or tryptophan, this likely comes from a read error. The chain has TRBV5-8 and TRBJ1-2; 9 bases match TRBD1. Germline loops: CDR1 SGHTS, CDR2 YDEGEE. The V gene end was trimmed by 2 bases and the J gene end by 0 bases; junction bases not matched to a gene: 5. The CDR3 consists of 16 residues. CDR3 loop: CASSLEGQGSNYGYTS. The CDR3, as DNA: TGTGCCAGCAGCTTAGAGGGACAGGGATCTAACTATGGCTACACCTCC.

This clone came up a few times. Written as DNA, the CDR3 is TGTGCCAGCACCGGAAACATTCAGTACTTC. This encodes CASTGNIQYF. The V gene is TRBV6-1, the J gene TRBJ2-4; D is ambiguous. V was cut by 7 bases and J by 6 bases, with 4 bases left in between. Germline CDR1 MNHNS, CDR2 SASEGT. The CDR3 runs to 10 residues.

V is TRBV5-1 and J is TRBJ2-5, with D perhaps matching TRBD1 (5 bases). Germline V gene data show CDR1 as SGHRS and CDR2 as YFSETQ. V was clipped by 0 bases and J by 5 bases, with 17 bases between them. This CDR3 is built from 16 residues. The CDR3 coding sequence is TGCGCCAGCAGCTTGGGTGGGGCCCCCACCATTGAGACCCAGTACTTC. Residues: CASSLGGAPTIETQYF.

This clone was picked up one time. This rearrangement joins TRBV14 to TRBJ2-5; TRBD2 matches 11 bases. CDR3 length: 17 amino acids. Trimming removed 4 bases from V and 2 bases from J; junction bases left unmatched: 9. Germline CDR1 is SGHDN and CDR2 is FVKESK. The CDR3 DNA is TGTGCCAGCAGCCTGAGAACGGGACTAGCGGTACAAGAGACCCAGTACTTC. This sequence encodes CASSLRTGLAVQETQYF.

The chain joins TRBV9 to TRBJ1-1; D gene unclear. V was pared by 0 bases and J by 4 bases, with 10 bases between. The CDR3 covers 14 residues. The germline gives CDR1 SGDLS, CDR2 YYNGEE. The DNA for the CDR3 is TGTGCCAGCAGCGTAGGAGGGTCTACCACTGAAGCTTTCTTT. Protein product: CASSVGGSTTEAFF. Based on the CDR3 plus reference TRBV9 and TRBJ1-1, the full variable domain is DSGVTQTPKHLITATGQRVTLRCSPRSGDLSVYWYQQSLDQGLQFLIQYYNGEERAKGNILERFSAQQFPDLHSELNLSSLELGDSALYFCASSVGGSTTEAFFGQGTRLTVV.

This clone has only one observation. The rearrangement uses TRBV12-5 and TRBJ2-7; 8 bases align to TRBD2. Germline CDR1 LGHNT, CDR2 FRNRAP. The V and J ends lost 7 bases and 4 bases, in that order; junction bases with no gene match: 9. CDR3 length: 14 residues. CDR3 in DNA: TGTGCTAGTGCCAAAGGACTAGCAGCGTACGAGCAGTACTTC. Amino acids: CASAKGLAAYEQYF.

This sequence joins TRBV9 and TRBJ2-7, with unresolved D. V gave up 0 bases and J gave up 1 base, with 11 bases separating them. The CDR3 is 15 amino acids. Germline V lookup: CDR1 SGDLS, CDR2 YYNGEE. The CDR3: CASSVGASESYEQYF. CDR3 nucleotides: TGTGCCAGCAGCGTAGGGGCCTCCGAGTCCTACGAGCAGTACTTC.

The rearrangement uses TRBV11-3 and TRBJ2-5; D is possibly TRBD2 (7 bases). The CDR3 has 13 residues. CDR1 SGHNT and CDR2 YENEEA come from the germline V gene. CDR3 DNA: TGTGGAAGCAGGGCGGGGGCCCAAGAGACCCAGTACTTC. Translating gives CGSRAGAQETQYF. Based on the CDR3 plus reference TRBV11-3 and TRBJ2-5, the full variable domain is EAGVVQSPRYKIIEKKQPVAFWCNPISGHNTLYWYLQNLGQGPELLIRYENEEAVDDSQLPKDRFSAERLKGVDSTLKIQPAELGDSAVYLCGSRAGAQETQYFGPGTRLLVL.

The chain carries TRBV5-1 and TRBJ2-2, with TRBD1 as a possible D gene (5 bases). V was trimmed by 0 bases and J by 5 bases, leaving 11 bases between them. The CDR3 covers 15 residues. The germline V gene has CDR1 SGHRS and CDR2 YFSETQ. As DNA, the CDR3 is TGCGCCAGCAGCTTGGGCCAGGGCCCGACCGGGGAGCTGTTTTTT. It specifies CASSLGQGPTGELFF.

The V and J genes are TRBV2 and TRBJ2-2; TRBD1 aligns across 7 bases. The V and J ends lost 4 bases and 5 bases, in that order; junction bases with no gene match: 4. The CDR3 has 14 amino acids. Germline CDR1 and CDR2: SNHLY and FYNNEI. The DNA of the CDR3 is TGTGCCAGCAGTGTCGACAGGGTGACCGGGGAGCTGTTTTTT. Amino acid sequence: CASSVDRVTGELFF.

The chain recombines TRBV5-3 with TRBJ1-4, with D possibly matching TRBD1 (5 bases). TRBV5-3 is annotated as an ORF whose role is uncertain. CDR3 size: 18 residues. Trimming removed 0 bases from V and 8 bases from J, with 23 bases in between. CDR3 residues: CARSLAQGVQGLWEKLFF. CDR3 in DNA: TGTGCCAGAAGCTTGGCCCAGGGTGTCCAAGGCCTTTGGGAAAAACTGTTTTTT.

The chain uses TRBV10-3 and TRBJ1-1; D unresolved. The CDR3 runs to 16 residues. CDR1 is ENHRY and CDR2 is SYGVKD in the germline V gene. The V and J ends lost 8 bases and 0 bases respectively, with 19 bases between them. CDR3 loop: CAIGRGRNTLNTEAFF. CDR3 DNA: TGTGCCATCGGACGAGGGAGGAACACCTTGAACACTGAAGCTTTCTTT.

CDR3 loop: CASSIGAGGYNEQFF. The CDR3 nucleotides read TGTGCCAGTAGTATAGGGGCGGGAGGGTACAATGAGCAGTTCTTC. This chain joins TRBV19 and TRBJ2-1, with TRBD2 matching over 9 bases. Trimming at V came to 1 base and at J to 4 bases, leaving 2 bases not matched to a gene. The CDR3 totals 15 residues. The germline V gene has CDR1 LNHDA and CDR2 SQIVND (reference sequence). Together with reference TRBV19 and TRBJ2-1, the CDR3 gives the full variable domain: DGGITQSPKYLFRKEGQNVTLSCEQNLNHDAMYWYRQDPGQGLRLIYYSQIVNDFQKGDIAEGYSVSREKKESFPLTVTSAQKNPTAFYLCASSIGAGGYNEQFFGPGTRLTVL.

The V gene is TRBV5-1, the J gene TRBJ1-2; 8 bases are a match to TRBD1. The CDR3 runs 13 residues. With V trimmed by 3 bases and J by 8 bases, 6 bases remained unmatched. Germline CDR1 SGHRS, CDR2 YFSETQ. Here the CDR3 DNA reads TGCGCCAGCAGCTACGGACAGGGATCGGGCTACACCTTC. It encodes CASSYGQGSGYTF.

This chain joins TRBV19 and TRBJ1-1; weak D call: TRBD1 (5 bases). Per the germline V gene, CDR1 is LNHDA and CDR2 is SQIVND (reference sequence). With 1 base removed from V and 5 bases from J, the gap between germline ends came to 8 bases. This CDR3 spans 13 amino acids. The DNA of the CDR3 is TGTGCCAGTAGTATAGGGGGGGTGACTGAAGCTTTCTTT. As protein: CASSIGGVTEAFF. Together with reference TRBV19 and TRBJ1-1, the CDR3 gives the full variable domain: DGGITQSPKYLFRKEGQNVTLSCEQNLNHDAMYWYRQDPGQGLRLIYYSQIVNDFQKGDIAEGYSVSREKKESFPLTVTSAQKNPTAFYLCASSIGGVTEAFFGQGTRLTVV.

The CDR3 DNA reads TGTGCCAGCAGCTCCCGCTCCTACGAGCAGTACTTC. Its translation is CASSSRSYEQYF. The V call is TRBV11-3, the J call TRBJ2-7; D remains unclear. Germline CDR1 SGHNT, CDR2 YENEEA. Trimming stripped 4 bases from V and 0 bases from J, with 4 bases between. CDR3 length: 12 residues.